This T cell receptor (beta chain) was observed in a study of blood T cell repertoires in COVID-19. Whole-study context: Researchers got acute and convalescent COVID-19 samples from the United States, Italy and Spain. T cells, B-cell-depleted T cells, or PBMCs provided the cDNA or gDNA that served as material.

Original analysis: Estimation of nucleated cell counts relied on the amplification of reference gene primers. TCRdb's copy holds only in-frame clones and misses some; the assay was immunoSEQ multiplex PCR. That table furnishes V, J and clone size, whereas the DNA furnished D and trimming. The sample lists around 200,000 clones, more than 80% occurring once. Trimming at V came to 9 bases and at J to 3 bases, leaving 12 bases not matched to a gene. The germline V gene encodes CDR1 LNHDA and CDR2 SQIVND (reference sequence). The CDR3 loop spans 17 amino acids. This sequence joins TRBV19 and TRBJ2-7; the match to TRBD2 covers 15 bases. The source of this sequence is a woman aged 80 or older with acute or convalescent COVID-19. Sample: peripheral blood. CDR3 sequence reads: CARSGTSGGKPHYEQYF. The CDR3 DNA sequence: TGTGCCAGATCTGGGACTAGCGGGGGGAAACCTCACTACGAGCAGTACTTC.